A selection of T cell receptor beta chains follows, all from one sample in a study of beta chain features in type 1 diabetes. The assay was immunoSEQ multiplex PCR, and TCRdb's table has in-frame clones only and misses some. This table holds hundreds of thousands of clones, about an eighth found once. Sequences were obtained from naive CD4+ T cells from blood. These receptors originate from a man between 18 and 35 years old with type 1 diabetes. Both conserved end residues are trimmed from each CDR3. The order of the fields is D gene, J gene, V gene, CDR3 protein. A D gene is named only where the DNA matches it firmly.

.,TRBJ1-5,TRBV4-2,ASSQDWLSPTEINQPQH
.,TRBJ1-6,TRBV7-9,ASSRNSPLH
TRBD2,TRBJ2-5,TRBV5-1,ASSDLSGVDGETQY
.,TRBJ1-4,TRBV2,ASIRDTQGKLF
.,TRBJ1-2,TRBV21-1,ATPELANYGYT
.,TRBJ2-6,TRBV7-6,ASSLWVPRGSGANVLT
.,TRBJ1-5,TRBV2,ASSVLVLPEGQPQH
TRBD2,TRBJ2-1,TRBV15,ATSKPAGGAHSYNEQF
.,TRBJ1-2,TRBV7-9,ASSSTGVPYGYT
.,TRBJ1-1,TRBV14,ASSQLRVNTEAF
.,TRBJ1-4,TRBV7-2,ASSFGGYSEKLF
.,TRBJ2-5,TRBV7-9,ASSLNLMTLANQETQY
TRBD1,TRBJ2-3,TRBV19,ASSGTGTDTQY
.,TRBJ2-7,TRBV27,ASSLIRDTYYEQY
.,TRBJ2-7,TRBV25-1,ASSPPGPLDEQY
TRBD2,TRBJ2-3,TRBV30,AWSVPLAGGVAQY
TRBD1,TRBJ2-5,TRBV10-1,ASSEDRGYQETQY
.,TRBJ1-1,TRBV7-2,ASSRDHSNTEAF
.,TRBJ2-7,TRBV27,ASSLLFGARYEQY
.,TRBJ1-4,TRBV5-1,ASSLALGPQGKLF
TRBD1,TRBJ2-7,TRBV13,ASSAWDRPYEQY
.,TRBJ2-3,TRBV6-5,ASSYSMEGTDTQY
TRBD1,TRBJ2-2,TRBV6-5,ASSYRPGGNTGELF
TRBD1,TRBJ2-5,TRBV9,ASSGGQYQETQY
.,TRBJ2-3,TRBV23-1,APWNTQY
.,TRBJ1-2,TRBV10-3,AIRVGDTPYGYT
.,TRBJ2-1,TRBV10-3,AISENQYNEQF
TRBD2,TRBJ2-1,TRBV10-3,ATLAGEQF
TRBD1,TRBJ2-7,TRBV6-5,ASRIIKGARYEQY
.,TRBJ1-5,TRBV7-9,ASNAQQDQPQH
.,TRBJ1-2,TRBV5-6,ASTLFDRWYGYT
.,TRBJ2-7,TRBV2,ASSETPYEQY